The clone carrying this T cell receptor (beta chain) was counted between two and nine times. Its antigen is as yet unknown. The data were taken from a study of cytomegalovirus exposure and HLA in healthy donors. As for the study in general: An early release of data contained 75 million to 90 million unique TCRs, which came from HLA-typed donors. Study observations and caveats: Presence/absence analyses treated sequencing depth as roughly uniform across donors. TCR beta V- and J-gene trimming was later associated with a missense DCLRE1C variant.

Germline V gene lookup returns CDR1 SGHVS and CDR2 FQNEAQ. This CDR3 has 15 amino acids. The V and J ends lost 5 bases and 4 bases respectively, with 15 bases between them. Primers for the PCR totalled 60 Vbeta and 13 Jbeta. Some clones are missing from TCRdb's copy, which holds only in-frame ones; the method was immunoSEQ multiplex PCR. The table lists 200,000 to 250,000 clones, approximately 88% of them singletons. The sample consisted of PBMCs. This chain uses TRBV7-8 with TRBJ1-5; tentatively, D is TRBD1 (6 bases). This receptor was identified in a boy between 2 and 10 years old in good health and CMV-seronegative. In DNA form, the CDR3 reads TGTGCCAGCAGCGCGGCGGACAGCTCGAATCAGCCCCAGCATTTT. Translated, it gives CASSAADSSNQPQHF. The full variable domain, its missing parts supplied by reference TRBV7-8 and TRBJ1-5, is GAGVSQSPRYKVAKRGQDVALRCDPISGHVSLFWYQQALGQGPEFLTYFQNEAQLDKSGLPSDRFFAERPEGSVSTLKIQRTQQEDSAVYLCASSAADSSNQPQHFGDGTRLSIL.